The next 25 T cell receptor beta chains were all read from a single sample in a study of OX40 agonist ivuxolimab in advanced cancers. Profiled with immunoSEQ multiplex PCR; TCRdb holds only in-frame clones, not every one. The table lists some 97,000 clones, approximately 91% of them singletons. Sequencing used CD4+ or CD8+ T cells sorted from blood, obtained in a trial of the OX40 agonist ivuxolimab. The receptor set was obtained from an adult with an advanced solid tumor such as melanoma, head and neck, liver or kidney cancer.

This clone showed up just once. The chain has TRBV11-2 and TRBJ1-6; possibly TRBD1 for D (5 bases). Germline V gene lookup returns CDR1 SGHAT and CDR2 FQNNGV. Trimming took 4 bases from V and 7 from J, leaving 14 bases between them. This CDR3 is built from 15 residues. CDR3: CASSSRGSGNSPLHF. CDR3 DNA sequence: TGTGCCAGCAGCTCCCGGGGGTCGGGGAATTCACCCCTCCACTTT.

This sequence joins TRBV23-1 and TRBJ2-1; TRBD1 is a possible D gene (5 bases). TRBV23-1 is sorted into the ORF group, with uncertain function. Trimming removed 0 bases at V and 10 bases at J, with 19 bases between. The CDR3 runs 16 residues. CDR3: CASSQSRRVRHREQFF. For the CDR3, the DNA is TGCGCCAGCAGTCAATCCCGCAGGGTCCGTCACCGAGAGCAGTTCTTC.

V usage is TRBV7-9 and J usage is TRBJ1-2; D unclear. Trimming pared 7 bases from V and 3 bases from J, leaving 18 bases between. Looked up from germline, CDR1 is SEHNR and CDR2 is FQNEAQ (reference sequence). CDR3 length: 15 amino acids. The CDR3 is CASTSLNRFHYGYTF. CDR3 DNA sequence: TGTGCCAGCACTTCTCTAAATCGATTCCACTATGGCTACACCTTC.

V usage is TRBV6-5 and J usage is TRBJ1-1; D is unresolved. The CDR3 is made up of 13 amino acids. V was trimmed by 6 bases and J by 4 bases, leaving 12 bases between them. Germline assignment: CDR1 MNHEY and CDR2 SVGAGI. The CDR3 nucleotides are TGTGCCAGCAGCAAAGACCTGATCACTGAAGCTTTCTTT. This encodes CASSKDLITEAFF.

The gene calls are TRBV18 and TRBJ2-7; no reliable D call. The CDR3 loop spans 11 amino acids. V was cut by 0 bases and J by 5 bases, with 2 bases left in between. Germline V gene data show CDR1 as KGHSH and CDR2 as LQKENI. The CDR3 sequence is CASSPPDEQYF. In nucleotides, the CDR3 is TGTGCCAGCTCACCACCGGACGAGCAGTACTTC.

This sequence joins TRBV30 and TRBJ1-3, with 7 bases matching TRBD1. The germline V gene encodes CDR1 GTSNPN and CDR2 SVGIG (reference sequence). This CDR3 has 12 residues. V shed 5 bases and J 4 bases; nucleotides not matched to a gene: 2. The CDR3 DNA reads TGTGCCTGGGCGGGACAGGGAAACACCATATATTTT. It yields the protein CAWAGQGNTIYF.

In DNA, the CDR3 is TGTGCCAGTAGGCGACAGGGGGCGACCAAAGGGTCCCAGCATTTT. Its protein is CASRRQGATKGSQHF. The chain links TRBV19 to TRBJ1-5; 10 nucleotides agree with TRBD1. Unmatched junction bases numbered 13, after V lost 6 bases and J lost 11 bases. Germline V gene lookup returns CDR1 LNHDA and CDR2 SQIVND (reference sequence). This CDR3 region has 15 residues.

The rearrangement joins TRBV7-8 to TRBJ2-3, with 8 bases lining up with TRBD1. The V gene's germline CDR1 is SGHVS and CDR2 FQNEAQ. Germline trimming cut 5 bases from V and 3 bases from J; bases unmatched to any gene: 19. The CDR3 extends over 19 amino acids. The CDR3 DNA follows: TGTGCCAGCAGCCCACCTCTAAGGTACCGACAGGGGCGAACAGATACGCAGTATTTT. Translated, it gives CASSPPLRYRQGRTDTQYF.

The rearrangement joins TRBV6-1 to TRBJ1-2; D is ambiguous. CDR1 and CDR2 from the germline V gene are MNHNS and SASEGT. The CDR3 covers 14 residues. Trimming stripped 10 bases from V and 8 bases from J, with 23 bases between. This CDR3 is CATGSGLLLYGYTF. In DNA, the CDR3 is TGTGCCACAGGCAGTGGGTTACTCCTATACGGCTACACCTTC.

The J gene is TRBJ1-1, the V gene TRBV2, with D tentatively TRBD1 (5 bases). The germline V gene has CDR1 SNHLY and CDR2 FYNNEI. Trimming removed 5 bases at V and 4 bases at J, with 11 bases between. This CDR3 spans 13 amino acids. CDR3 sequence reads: CASSRGKITEAFF. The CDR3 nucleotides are TGTGCCAGCAGTCGGGGGAAGATCACTGAAGCTTTCTTT.

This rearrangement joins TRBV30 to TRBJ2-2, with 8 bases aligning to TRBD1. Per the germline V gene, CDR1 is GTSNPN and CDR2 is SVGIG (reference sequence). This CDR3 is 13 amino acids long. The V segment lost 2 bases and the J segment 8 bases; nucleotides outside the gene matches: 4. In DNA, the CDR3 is TGTGCCTGGAGTTCCAGGGGGCGTGGGGAGCTGTTTTTT. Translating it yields CAWSSRGRGELFF. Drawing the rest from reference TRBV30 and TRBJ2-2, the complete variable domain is SQTIHQWPATLVQPVGSPLSLECTVEGTSNPNLYWYRQAAGRGLQLLFYSVGIGQISSEVPQNLSASRPQDRQFILSSKKLLLSDSGFYLCAWSSRGRGELFFGEGSRLTVL.

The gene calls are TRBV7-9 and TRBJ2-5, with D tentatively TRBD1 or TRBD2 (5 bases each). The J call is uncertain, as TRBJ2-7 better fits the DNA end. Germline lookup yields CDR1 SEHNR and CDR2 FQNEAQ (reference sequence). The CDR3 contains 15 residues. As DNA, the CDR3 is TGTGCCAGCAGCTTAACTACGGGGCTCCCCACCGAGCAGTACTTC. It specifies CASSLTTGLPTEQYF.

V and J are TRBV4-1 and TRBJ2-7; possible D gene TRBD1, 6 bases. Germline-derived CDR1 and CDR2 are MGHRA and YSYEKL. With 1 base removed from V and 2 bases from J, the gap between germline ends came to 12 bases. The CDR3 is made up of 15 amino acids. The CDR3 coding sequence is TGCGCCAGCAGCCAAGTGAGCGGACAGACCTACGAGCAGTACTTC. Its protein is CASSQVSGQTYEQYF.

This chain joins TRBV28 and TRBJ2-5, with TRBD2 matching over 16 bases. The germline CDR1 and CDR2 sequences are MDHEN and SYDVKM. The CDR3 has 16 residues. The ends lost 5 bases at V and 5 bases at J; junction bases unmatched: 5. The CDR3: CASSAPGLAGGETQYF. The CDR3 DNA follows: TGTGCCAGCAGTGCACCGGGACTAGCGGGAGGGGAGACCCAGTACTTC.

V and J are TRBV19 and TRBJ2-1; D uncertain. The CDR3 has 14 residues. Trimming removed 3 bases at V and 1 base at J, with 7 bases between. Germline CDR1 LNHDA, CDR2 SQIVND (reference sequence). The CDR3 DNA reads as TGTGCCAGTAGTATCCTAGAATCCTACAATGAGCAGTTCTTC. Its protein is CASSILESYNEQFF.

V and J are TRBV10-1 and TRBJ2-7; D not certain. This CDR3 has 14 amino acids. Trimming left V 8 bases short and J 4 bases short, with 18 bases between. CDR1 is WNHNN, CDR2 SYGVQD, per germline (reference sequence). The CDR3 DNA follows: TGCGCCAGCCCTGAAAGAAGAAGGTTTTACGAGCAGTACTTC. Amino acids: CASPERRRFYEQYF.

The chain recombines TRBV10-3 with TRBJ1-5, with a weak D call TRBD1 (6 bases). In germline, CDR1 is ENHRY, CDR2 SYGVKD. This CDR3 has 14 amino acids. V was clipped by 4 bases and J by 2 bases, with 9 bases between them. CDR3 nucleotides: TGTGCCATCAGTGCCTCAGGGGGCAATCAGCCCCAGCATTTT. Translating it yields CAISASGGNQPQHF.

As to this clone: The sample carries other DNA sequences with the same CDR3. CDR3 protein: CATSRGSQETQYF. CDR3 sequence (DNA): TGTGCCACCAGCAGGGGCAGCCAAGAGACCCAGTACTTC. The chain carries TRBV15 and TRBJ2-5; D not resolved. CDR1 is LNHNV and CDR2 is YYDKDF in the germline V gene (reference sequence). The ends were cut back, 3 bases at V and 1 base at J, with 6 bases in the middle. The CDR3 runs to 13 residues.

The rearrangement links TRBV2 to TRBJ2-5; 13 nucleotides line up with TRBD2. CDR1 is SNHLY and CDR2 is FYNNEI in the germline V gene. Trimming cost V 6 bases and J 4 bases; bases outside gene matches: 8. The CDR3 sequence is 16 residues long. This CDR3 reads CASRPPGLAGRETQYF. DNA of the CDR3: TGTGCCAGCAGACCTCCGGGACTAGCGGGAAGAGAGACCCAGTACTTC.

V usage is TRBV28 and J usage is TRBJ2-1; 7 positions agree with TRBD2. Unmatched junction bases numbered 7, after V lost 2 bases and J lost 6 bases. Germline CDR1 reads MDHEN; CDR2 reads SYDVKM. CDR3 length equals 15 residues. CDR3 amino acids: CASSLPGGLSNEQFF. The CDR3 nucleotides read TGTGCCAGCAGTTTACCGGGGGGTCTGAGCAATGAGCAGTTCTTC. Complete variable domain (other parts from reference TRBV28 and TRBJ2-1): DVKVTQSSRYLVKRTGEKVFLECVQDMDHENMFWYRQDPGLGLRLIYFSYDVKMKEKGDIPEGYSVSREKKERFSLILESASTNQTSMYLCASSLPGGLSNEQFFGPGTRLTVL.

The CDR3 DNA sequence: TGTGCCAGCAGCTTTCAGACAGGGCTCAGGGGCAATCAGCCCCAGCATTTT. Translating gives CASSFQTGLRGNQPQHF. The V gene is TRBV13, the J gene TRBJ1-5; TRBD1 matches 7 bases. This CDR3 region has 17 residues. Germline CDR1 and CDR2: PRHDT and FYEKMQ (reference sequence). Trimming took 3 bases from V and 2 from J; bases not matched to a gene: 10.

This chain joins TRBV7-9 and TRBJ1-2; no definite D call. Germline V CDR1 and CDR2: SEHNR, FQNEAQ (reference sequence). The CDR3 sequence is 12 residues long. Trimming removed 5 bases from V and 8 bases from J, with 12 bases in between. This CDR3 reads CASSPGHSGYTF. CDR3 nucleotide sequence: TGTGCCAGCAGCCCGGGTCACAGCGGCTACACCTTC.

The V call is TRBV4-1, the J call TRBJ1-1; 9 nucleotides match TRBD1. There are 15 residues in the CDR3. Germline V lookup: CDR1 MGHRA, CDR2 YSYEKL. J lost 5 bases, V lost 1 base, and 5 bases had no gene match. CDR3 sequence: CASSQVEQGATEAFF. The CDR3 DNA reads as TGCGCCAGCAGCCAAGTCGAACAGGGGGCTACTGAAGCTTTCTTT.

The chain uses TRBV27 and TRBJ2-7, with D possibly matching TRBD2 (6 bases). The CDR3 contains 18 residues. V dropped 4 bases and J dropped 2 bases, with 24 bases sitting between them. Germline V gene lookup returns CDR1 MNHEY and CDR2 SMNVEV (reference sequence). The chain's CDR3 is CASSWVGVLARHPYEQYF. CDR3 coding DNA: TGTGCCAGCAGTTGGGTGGGGGTTCTAGCGCGACACCCCTACGAGCAGTACTTC.

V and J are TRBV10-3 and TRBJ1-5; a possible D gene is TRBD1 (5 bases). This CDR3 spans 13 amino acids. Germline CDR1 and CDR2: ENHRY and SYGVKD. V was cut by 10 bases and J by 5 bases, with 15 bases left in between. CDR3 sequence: CATTGDPDQPQHF. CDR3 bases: TGTGCCACCACAGGTGATCCTGATCAGCCCCAGCATTTT.